Sequencing of this TCR beta chain was carried out in a study of T cell repertoires in cytomegalovirus infection. Study-level background: Evidence of both CMV infection and a matching HLA type came from public TCR beta signatures.

Study findings and constraints: Pooled public TCR beta family frequency picked out CMV carriers with the relevant HLA.

This clonotype was counted only a few times. Its target is unknown. TCRdb redid the calling of the reads with MiXCR, one entry per CDR3 protein. The top ten hold 11% of the sample, which has some 150,000 distinct CDR3 sequences, about 25% seen once. The TCR originated in a human donor in good health (CMV status not recorded). Some clones in this sample may be carry-over from other donors' samples. What was sequenced was PBMCs.

In DNA, the CDR3 is TGTGCCAGCGGCACTAGCCCCACACTCGGGGAGCTGTTTTTT. Protein product: CASGTSPTLGELFF. The chain joins TRBV2 to TRBJ2-2, with a tentative D call TRBD2 (6 bases). The CDR3 is made up of 14 amino acids. Trimming removed 8 bases from V and 7 bases from J, with 17 bases in between. Germline CDR1 and CDR2: SNHLY and FYNNEI.